The 26 T cell receptor beta chains given below trace back to one sample, sequenced in a study of sequential checkpoint blockade in melanoma. Sample treatment: randomized to nivolumab then ipilimumab (arm A) or the reverse (arm B). Using immunoSEQ multiplex PCR, the repertoire was profiled, and TCRdb retains in-frame clones only, with some absent. Of around 9,300 clones in the sample, 25% to 30% were seen once. Sequenced here: tumor tissue (inferred from file names), sampled from a patient given nivolumab and ipilimumab in sequence. The source is a human donor with melanoma.

This clone was seen many times. V and J are TRBV11-3 and TRBJ2-1; D gene uncertain. V was clipped by 2 bases and J by 0 bases, with 8 bases between them. The CDR3 runs to 15 residues. Germline CDR1 SGHNT, CDR2 YENEEA. CDR3 loop: CASSLITSSYNEQFF. The DNA of the CDR3 is TGTGCCAGCAGCTTAATTACAAGCTCCTACAATGAGCAGTTCTTC.

This chain connects TRBV6-8 to TRBJ1-1; tentative D call: TRBD1 (5 bases). Trimming shortened V by 5 bases and J by 3 bases, and 16 bases separated the two germline ends. Germline V lookup: CDR1 MNHGY, CDR2 SAAAGT. The CDR3 runs 15 residues. The CDR3 reads CASSEFGGTDTEAFF. CDR3 sequence (DNA): TGTGCCAGCAGTGAGTTTGGGGGTACGGACACTGAAGCTTTCTTT.

In its sample, this clone was seen a few times. The DNA includes a base that is either unread or ambiguous, and X takes the place of its residue. In nucleotides, the CDR3 is TGCAGCGTTGTTGGRCAGGGGCTTGGCTACACCTTC. Residues: CSVVXQGLGYTF. The whole CDR3 is CSVVGQGLGYTF. The rearrangement uses TRBV29-1 and TRBJ1-2, with D possibly TRBD1 on 6 matching bases. V was shortened by 4 bases and J by 7 bases, with 13 bases between the two germline ends. This CDR3 has 12 residues. CDR1 is SQVTM, CDR2 ANQGSEA, per germline.

This clone was counted a few times. V and J are TRBV1 and TRBJ1-2; the D segment call TRBD1 is taken from the table without a DNA check. TRBV1 is reported as a pseudogene. The CDR3 sequence is 17 residues long. CDR3 sequence reads: CASSQDTTPGARYGYTF. For the CDR3, the DNA is TGCGCCAGCAGCCAAGATACGACGCCAGGGGCTCGGTATGGCTACACCTTC.

The V and J genes are TRBV5-1 and TRBJ1-1; TRBD1 matches 8 bases. Germline CDR1 is SGHRS and CDR2 is YFSETQ. Trimming took 4 bases from V and 3 from J; bases not matched to a gene: 8. CDR3 length: 15 residues. The CDR3 region is CASSDRGPGYTEAFF. In DNA form, the CDR3 reads TGCGCCAGCAGCGACAGGGGCCCAGGGTACACTGAAGCTTTCTTT.

This clone came up many times. The V gene is TRBV11-1, the J gene TRBJ2-5; D call uncertain. The germline V gene has CDR1 SGHAT and CDR2 FQDESV (reference sequence). V was cut by 3 bases and J by 7 bases, with 21 bases left in between. The CDR3 loop spans 16 amino acids. CDR3 residues: CASSLESRAFGGTQYF. DNA for the CDR3: TGTGCCAGCAGCTTGGAGAGTAGGGCCTTTGGTGGGACCCAGTACTTC.

This clone showed up just a few times. The CDR3 sequence: CASSSSGTYEQYV. The CDR3 DNA sequence: TGTGCCAGCAGCTCGTCGGGGACCTACGAGCAGTACGTC. The V call is TRBV7-2, the J call TRBJ2-7, with a possible D match to TRBD2 (5 bases). There are 13 residues in the CDR3. V shed 4 bases and J shed 2 bases, with 9 bases lying between them. Per the germline V gene, CDR1 is SGHTA and CDR2 is FQGNSA.

This clone was recorded many times. The chain links TRBV23-1 to TRBJ1-2, with D hard to call. TRBV23-1 is treated as an ORF (open reading frame) with a function not yet certain. V gave up 6 bases and J gave up 6 bases, with 14 bases separating them. The CDR3 is made up of 13 amino acids. CDR3 nucleotides: TGCGCCAGCAGCTTATGGATCACAGATGGCTACACCTTC. Its translation is CASSLWITDGYTF.

This chain joins TRBV29-1 and TRBJ2-2, with D possibly being TRBD2 (5 bases). The CDR3 sequence is 14 residues long. Germline V lookup: CDR1 SQVTM, CDR2 ANQGSEA. The germline V and J ends were trimmed by 4 bases and 0 bases, with 9 bases remaining between them. The CDR3 DNA sequence: TGCAGCGTTGTCCCGGGGTCGAACACCGGGGAGCTGTTTTTT. Translated, it gives CSVVPGSNTGELFF.

This clone was found a few times. This sequence joins TRBV18 and TRBJ1-6; no reliable D call. The germline gives CDR1 KGHSH, CDR2 LQKENI. V was trimmed by 3 bases and J by 9 bases, leaving 15 bases between them. This CDR3 has 15 residues. The CDR3 region has the DNA TGTGCCAGCTCACCTAGCCGCCAGGCGGGTTCACCCCTCCACTTT. This gives the protein CASSPSRQAGSPLHF.

V gene TRBV18 combines with J gene TRBJ2-7; TRBD1 agrees at 11 bases. The V gene's germline CDR1 is KGHSH and CDR2 LQKENI. J gave up 4 bases and V 1 base, and 3 bases lay outside the gene matches. This CDR3 spans 15 amino acids. The CDR3 protein is CASSPRGTGGYEQYV. In DNA form, the CDR3 reads TGTGCCAGCTCACCACGTGGGACAGGGGGTTACGAGCAGTACGTC.

This clone appeared many times. CDR3 amino acids: CASSLGGAYTGELFF. CDR3 nucleotides: TGTGCCAGCAGCCTCGGGGGGGCCTACACCGGGGAGCTGTTTTTT. The V call is TRBV11-3, the J call TRBJ2-2; TRBD2 matches 8 bases. Germline CDR1 is SGHNT and CDR2 is YENEEA. The J segment lost 3 bases and the V segment lost 5 bases, leaving 5 bases of the junction unmatched. The CDR3 extends over 15 amino acids.

The V and J genes are TRBV6-8 and TRBJ2-5; 7 nucleotides match TRBD2. The CDR3 extends over 12 amino acids. V shed 6 bases and J 5 bases; nucleotides not matched to a gene: 3. Germline CDR1 and CDR2: MNHGY and SAAAGT. The CDR3 is CASSAGGETQYF. The CDR3 DNA reads as TGTGCCAGCAGCGCCGGGGGGGAGACCCAGTACTTC.

This clone is a singleton in its sample. The CDR3 DNA reads TGCAGCGTAACAAGGGGGACTAGCGGTAATGAGCAGTTCTTC. Residues: CSVTRGTSGNEQFF. This chain connects TRBV29-1 to TRBJ2-1; 11 nucleotides agree with TRBD2. Germline CDR1 reads SQVTM; CDR2 reads ANQGSEA. Germline trimming cut 6 bases from V and 7 bases from J; bases unmatched to any gene: 8. The CDR3 spans 14 residues.

The V gene is TRBV5-1, the J gene TRBJ1-1; D is uncertain. V lost 2 bases and J 4 bases, leaving 15 bases between the germline ends. The CDR3 runs to 15 residues. The germline CDR1 and CDR2 sequences are SGHRS and YFSETQ. DNA for the CDR3: TGCGCCAGCAGCTTCAATCCCTTCGGGATCACTGAAGCTTTCTTT. Translating gives CASSFNPFGITEAFF.

The CDR3 region is CASSLVGGGREQYF. The DNA for the CDR3 is TGTGCCAGCAGCTTAGTTGGAGGAGGGCGCGAGCAGTACTTC. V and J are TRBV11-3 and TRBJ2-7; tentatively, D is TRBD2 (6 bases). The CDR3 is 14 residues long. Germline values: CDR1 SGHNT, CDR2 YENEEA. The V end lost 1 base, the J end lost 6 bases, and 13 bases lay between the germline ends.

This clone was observed a handful of times. The chain links TRBV11-3 to TRBJ2-2; D unclear. The V end lost 4 bases, the J end lost 6 bases, and 12 bases lay between the germline ends. CDR1 SGHNT and CDR2 YENEEA come from the germline V gene. The CDR3 totals 14 residues. The CDR3 here is CASSSQAPPGELFF. The CDR3 region has the DNA TGTGCCAGCAGCTCCCAAGCCCCCCCCGGGGAGCTGTTTTTT.

Concerning this clone: This CDR3 is also generated by other DNA sequences in the sample. V and J are TRBV11-3 and TRBJ2-1; 9 positions agree with TRBD2. The length of the CDR3 is 15 residues. Germline V gene sequence: CDR1 SGHNT, CDR2 YENEEA. V shed 3 bases and J 2 bases; nucleotides not matched to a gene: 2. The CDR3 reads CASSFRGGAYNEQFF. In DNA form, the CDR3 reads TGTGCCAGCAGCTTTCGCGGGGGGGCCTACAATGAGCAGTTCTTC. The full variable domain, rest sourced from reference TRBV11-3 and TRBJ2-1, is EAGVVQSPRYKIIEKKQPVAFWCNPISGHNTLYWYLQNLGQGPELLIRYENEEAVDDSQLPKDRFSAERLKGVDSTLKIQPAELGDSAVYLCASSFRGGAYNEQFFGPGTRLTVL.

The chain carries TRBV19 and TRBJ1-2; 12 bases are shared with TRBD1. Germline CDR1 reads LNHDA; CDR2 reads SQIVND (reference sequence). The CDR3 spans 14 residues. After removal of 7 bases from V and 7 bases from J, the junction contained 7 bases not matched to a gene. The DNA of the CDR3 is TGTGCCAGTAACCGGGGACAGGGGGCAGGTGGCTACACCTTC. It is translated as CASNRGQGAGGYTF.

The V and J genes are TRBV11-3 and TRBJ2-7; a possible D gene is TRBD1 (7 bases). The CDR3 loop spans 14 amino acids. V lost 5 bases and J 3 bases, leaving 14 bases between the germline ends. Germline CDR1 and CDR2: SGHNT and YENEEA. DNA of the CDR3: TGTGCCAGCAGCCCCGGGGGACAGTACTACGAGCAGTACGTC. It is translated as CASSPGGQYYEQYV.

This CDR3 is CASSLDTGDYGYTF. The CDR3 DNA sequence: TGCGCCAGCAGCTTGGATACGGGAGACTATGGCTACACCTTC. The rearrangement links TRBV5-1 to TRBJ1-2, with D unresolved. The CDR3 loop spans 14 amino acids. Trimming cost V 0 bases and J 3 bases, with 9 bases left between them. Germline V CDR1 and CDR2: SGHRS, YFSETQ.

This chain links TRBV11-3 with TRBJ2-1; TRBD2 is a possible D gene (6 bases). Per the germline V gene, CDR1 is SGHNT and CDR2 is YENEEA. V shed 3 bases and J shed 3 bases, with 12 bases lying between them. This CDR3 has 15 amino acids. The CDR3 spells CASSFGRTNYNEQFF. CDR3 nucleotide sequence: TGTGCCAGCAGCTTCGGACGGACTAACTACAATGAGCAGTTCTTC.

The CDR3 DNA reads TGCGCCAGCAGTTTACTCGCTTCCCCATCCGGGACCTTTAACTATGGCTACACCTTC. It specifies CASSLLASPSGTFNYGYTF. The chain carries TRBV5-1 and TRBJ1-2, with D possibly being TRBD1 (5 bases). This CDR3 is built from 19 residues. Trimming cost V 5 bases and J 1 base, with 27 bases left between them. Germline-derived CDR1 and CDR2 are SGHRS and YFSETQ. Drawing the rest from reference TRBV5-1 and TRBJ1-2, the complete variable domain is KAGVTQTPRYLIKTRGQQVTLSCSPISGHRSVSWYQQTPGQGLQFLFEYFSETQRNKGNFPGRFSGRQFSNSRSEMNVSTLELGDSALYLCASSLLASPSGTFNYGYTFGSGTRLTVV.

This chain connects TRBV5-1 to TRBJ1-2, with D hard to call. In germline, CDR1 is SGHRS, CDR2 YFSETQ. V gave up 2 bases and J gave up 1 base, with 12 bases separating them. The CDR3 extends over 15 amino acids. CDR3 sequence: CASSFREGINYGYTF. CDR3 coding DNA: TGCGCCAGCAGCTTTCGGGAGGGAATTAACTATGGCTACACCTTC.

V and J are TRBV11-3 and TRBJ2-1; D remains ambiguous. Germline lookup yields CDR1 SGHNT and CDR2 YENEEA. V shed 3 bases and J shed 6 bases, with 15 bases lying between them. CDR3 length equals 15 residues. The CDR3 loop is CASSFGLPVRNEQFF. CDR3 nucleotide sequence: TGTGCCAGCAGCTTCGGGCTACCGGTTCGCAATGAGCAGTTCTTC.

CDR3: CASRGERLNEQFF. The CDR3 DNA sequence: TGTGCCAGCCGCGGGGAACGGTTGAATGAGCAGTTCTTC. The chain has TRBV9 and TRBJ2-1, with D tentatively TRBD2 (6 bases). Trimming stripped 7 bases from V and 7 bases from J, with 15 bases between. Germline-derived CDR1 and CDR2 are SGDLS and YYNGEE. The CDR3 runs to 13 residues.